This T cell receptor (beta chain) derives from a study of radiotherapy plus CTLA-4 blockade in lung cancer. Libraries were prepared by immunoSEQ multiplex PCR; TCRdb keeps only in-frame clonotypes and omits some of them. This table has roughly 48,000 clones, around four fifths appearing once. CDR1 SGHTA and CDR2 FQGNSA come from the germline V gene. Trimming cost V 5 bases and J 4 bases; bases outside gene matches: 10. The CDR3 extends over 16 amino acids. The sequences come from peripheral blood, collected from a patient treated with radiotherapy plus ipilimumab. The chain combines TRBV7-2 with TRBJ2-2; 7 bases align to TRBD1. The receptor was isolated from a human donor with non-small cell lung cancer who had stable disease on radiotherapy plus ipilimumab. The CDR3 coding sequence is TGTGCCAGCAGCCTAACAGGGGCGACTATCACCGGGGAGCTGTTTTTT. Encoded protein: CASSLTGATITGELFF.